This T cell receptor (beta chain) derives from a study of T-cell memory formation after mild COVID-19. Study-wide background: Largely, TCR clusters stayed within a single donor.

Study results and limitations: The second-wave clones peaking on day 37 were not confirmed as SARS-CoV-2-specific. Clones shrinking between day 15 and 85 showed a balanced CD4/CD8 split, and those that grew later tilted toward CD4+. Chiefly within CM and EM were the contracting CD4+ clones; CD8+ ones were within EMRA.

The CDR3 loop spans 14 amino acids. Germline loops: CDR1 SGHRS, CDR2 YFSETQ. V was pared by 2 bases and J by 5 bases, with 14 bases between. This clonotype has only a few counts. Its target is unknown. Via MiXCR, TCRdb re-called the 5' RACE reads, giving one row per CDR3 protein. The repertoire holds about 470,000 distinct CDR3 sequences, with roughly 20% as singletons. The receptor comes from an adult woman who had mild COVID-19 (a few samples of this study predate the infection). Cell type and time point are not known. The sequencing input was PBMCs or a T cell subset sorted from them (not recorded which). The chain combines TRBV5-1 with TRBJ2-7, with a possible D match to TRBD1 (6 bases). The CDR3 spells CASSLRDTGHEQYF. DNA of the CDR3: TGCGCCAGCAGCTTACGGGACACCGGCCACGAGCAGTACTTC.